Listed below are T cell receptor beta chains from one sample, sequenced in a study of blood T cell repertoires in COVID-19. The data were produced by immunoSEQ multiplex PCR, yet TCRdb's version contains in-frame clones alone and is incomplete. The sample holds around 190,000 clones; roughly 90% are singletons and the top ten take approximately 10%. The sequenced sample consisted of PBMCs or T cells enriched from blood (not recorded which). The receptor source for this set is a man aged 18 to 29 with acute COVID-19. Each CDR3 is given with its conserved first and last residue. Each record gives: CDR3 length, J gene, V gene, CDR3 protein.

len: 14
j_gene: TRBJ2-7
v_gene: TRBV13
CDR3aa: CASSSKREGYEQYF

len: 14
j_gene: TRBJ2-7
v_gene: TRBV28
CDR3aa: CASRPDRLLDEQYF

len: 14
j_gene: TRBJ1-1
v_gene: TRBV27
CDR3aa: CASSFGGGRTEAFF

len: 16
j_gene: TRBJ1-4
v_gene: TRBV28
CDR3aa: CASSLRGSSTNEKLFF

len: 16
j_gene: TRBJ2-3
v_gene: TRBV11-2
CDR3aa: CGSSLELKAGTDTQYF

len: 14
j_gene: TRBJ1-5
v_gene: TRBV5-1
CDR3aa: CASSLGDLGQPQHF

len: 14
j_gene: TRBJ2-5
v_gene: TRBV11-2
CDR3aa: CASSLEGVEETQYF

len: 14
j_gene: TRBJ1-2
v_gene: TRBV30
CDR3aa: CAWSPETGRYGYTF

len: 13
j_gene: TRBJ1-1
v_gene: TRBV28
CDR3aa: CASSFMRWTEAFF

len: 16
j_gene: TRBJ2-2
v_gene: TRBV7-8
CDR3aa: CASSLQREGYTGELFF

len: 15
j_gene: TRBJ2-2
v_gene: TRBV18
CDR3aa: CASSPRSLAVGELFF

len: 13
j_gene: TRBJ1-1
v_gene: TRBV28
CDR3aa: CASQGTMNTEAFF